The next 22 T cell receptor beta chains were all read from a single sample in a study of cytomegalovirus exposure and HLA in healthy donors. The PCR made use of 60 Vbeta and 13 Jbeta primers. The data were produced by immunoSEQ multiplex PCR, yet TCRdb's version contains in-frame clones alone and is incomplete. The repertoire holds 95,000 to 150,000 clones, with 75% as singletons. What was sequenced was PBMCs. The receptors come from a woman aged 35 to 49 in good health and CMV-seropositive.

This clone was seen more than once but under ten times. This chain joins TRBV5-4 and TRBJ2-1; possible D gene TRBD1, 6 bases. CDR1 and CDR2 (germline): SGHNT, YYREEE (reference sequence). CDR3 length: 14 amino acids. The germline V and J ends were trimmed by 4 bases and 6 bases, with 14 bases remaining between them. For the CDR3, the DNA is TGTGCCAGCAGCGAGGACAGACGGCCCAATGAGCAGTTCTTC. Its protein product is CASSEDRRPNEQFF. Filled out from reference TRBV5-4 and TRBJ2-1, the complete variable domain reads ETGVTQSPTHLIKTRGQQVTLRCSSQSGHNTVSWYQQALGQGPQFIFQYYREEENGRGNFPPRFSGLQFPNYSSELNVNALELDDSALYLCASSEDRRPNEQFFGPGTRLTVL.

This clone was detected only once. The J gene is TRBJ2-7, the V gene TRBV4-3; no firm D call. This CDR3 comprises 13 residues. From germline, CDR1 is LGHNA and CDR2 YSLEER. V was shortened by 0 bases and J by 4 bases, with 7 bases between the two germline ends. Written as DNA, the CDR3 is TGCGCCAGCAGCCAAGATACACCGTACGAGCAGTACTTC. This sequence encodes CASSQDTPYEQYF.

The CDR3 reads CAWSAGVRVLGTGELFF. CDR3 nucleotide sequence: TGTGCCTGGAGTGCAGGGGTTCGTGTTCTTGGCACCGGGGAGCTGTTTTTT. V usage is TRBV30 and J usage is TRBJ2-2; TRBD1 is a possible D gene (6 bases). The CDR3 consists of 17 residues. Trimming removed 1 base at V and 4 bases at J, with 19 bases between. Germline CDR1 GTSNPN, CDR2 SVGIG (reference sequence).

This sequence joins TRBV4-2 and TRBJ2-5; D gene uncertain. From germline, CDR1 is LGHNA and CDR2 YNFKEQ. The germline V and J ends were trimmed by 0 bases and 8 bases, with 7 bases remaining between them. CDR3 length: 12 residues. CDR3 coding DNA: TGTGCCAGCAGCCAAGATAGCCTTACCCAGTACTTC. It translates to CASSQDSLTQYF.

This clone was found a few times. This sequence joins TRBV6-7 and TRBJ2-1; D might be TRBD1 (6 bases). TRBV6-7 is assigned to the ORF class and has an uncertain function. The CDR3 is made up of 12 amino acids. Trimming stripped 2 bases from V and 8 bases from J, with 7 bases between. CDR3 in DNA: TGTGCCAGCAGTTACCGGACAGATGAGCAGTTCTTC. Translation gives CASSYRTDEQFF.

This clone was picked up a small number of times. CDR3 in amino acids: CSARLAGVNYNEQFF. The CDR3 bases are TGCAGCGCCCGACTAGCGGGAGTAAACTACAATGAGCAGTTCTTC. V and J are TRBV29-1 and TRBJ2-1, with TRBD2 matching over 12 bases. J lost 3 bases, V lost 7 bases, and 7 bases had no gene match. Germline CDR1 is SQVTM and CDR2 is ANQGSEA. CDR3 length: 15 amino acids.

The J gene is TRBJ2-7, the V gene TRBV27, with no clear D. This CDR3 has 14 amino acids. V lost 6 bases, J lost 2 bases, and 14 bases lay in between. Germline assignment: CDR1 MNHEY and CDR2 SMNVEV (reference sequence). The CDR3, as DNA: TGTGCCAGCAGAGCGATACTTAACCCCTACGAGCAGTACTTC. Protein: CASRAILNPYEQYF.

This chain links TRBV4-2 with TRBJ2-7; 8 bases map to TRBD1. The junction had 3 bases not matched to a gene; V was cut back by 4 bases and J by 4 bases. The CDR3 covers 13 residues. Germline V gene data show CDR1 as LGHNA and CDR2 as YNFKEQ. The CDR3 region has the DNA TGTGCCAGCAGCCCGGGACAGGAGTACGAGCAGTACTTC. Residues: CASSPGQEYEQYF.

The rearrangement links TRBV2 to TRBJ1-2; possibly TRBD1 for D (5 bases). CDR3 length equals 13 residues. Germline V gives CDR1 SNHLY, CDR2 FYNNEI. V was cut by 6 bases and J by 2 bases, with 10 bases left in between. CDR3 sequence: CASRRDSNYGYTF. The CDR3 DNA reads as TGTGCCAGCAGAAGAGACAGCAACTATGGCTACACCTTC.

The DNA of the CDR3 is TGCGCCAGCAGCTTAGCGGGAGACCATGTTTACGAGCAGTACTTC. It yields the protein CASSLAGDHVYEQYF. J is TRBJ2-7 and V is TRBV5-1; TRBD2 agrees at 8 bases. This CDR3 comprises 15 residues. The germline V gene has CDR1 SGHRS and CDR2 YFSETQ. J lost 4 bases, V lost 2 bases, and 8 bases had no gene match.

The rearrangement links TRBV6-4 to TRBJ2-1; the match to TRBD1 covers 9 bases. This CDR3 has 14 amino acids. The junction had 3 bases not matched to a gene; V was cut back by 4 bases and J by 5 bases. Germline CDR1 and CDR2: MRHNA and SNTAGT. The CDR3 nucleotides are TGTGCCAGCAGTGCACAGGGGGCGGACAATGAGCAGTTCTTC. It is translated as CASSAQGADNEQFF.

The V gene is TRBV5-1, the J gene TRBJ1-1; 7 bases fit TRBD1. This CDR3 comprises 16 residues. Germline CDR1 is SGHRS and CDR2 is YFSETQ. V lost 3 bases and J lost 4; bases outside the gene matches: 12. CDR3 residues: CASSSEATGLGTEAFF. Here the CDR3 DNA reads TGCGCCAGCAGCTCCGAAGCGACAGGGTTAGGCACTGAAGCTTTCTTT.

V is TRBV9 and J is TRBJ2-2, with TRBD1 identical over 8 bases. V gave up 3 bases and J gave up 7 bases; unmatched junction bases: 11. Germline CDR1 SGDLS, CDR2 YYNGEE. CDR3 length equals 16 residues. The CDR3 DNA follows: TGTGCCAGCAGCGCCCTGACAGGGGCGTCGGACGGGGAGCTGTTTTTT. Translated: CASSALTGASDGELFF.

This clone was seen once. This sequence joins TRBV19 and TRBJ1-4, with 8 bases identical to TRBD1. With V trimmed by 9 bases and J by 0 bases, 9 bases remained unmatched. Germline values: CDR1 LNHDA, CDR2 SQIVND (reference sequence). The CDR3 is 16 amino acids. CDR3 DNA: TGTGCCAGCCGGGACAGGAGATTTGCAACTAATGAAAAACTGTTTTTT. Translating gives CASRDRRFATNEKLFF.

This CDR3 reads CASSLASVSGPGEKLFF. The CDR3 DNA reads as TGTGCCAGCAGCTTGGCGTCCGTGTCAGGGCCCGGGGAAAAACTGTTTTTT. The chain recombines TRBV5-8 with TRBJ1-4; D perhaps matches TRBD1 (5 bases). V lost 0 bases and J 8 bases, leaving 20 bases between the germline ends. Germline CDR1 SGHTS, CDR2 YDEGEE. This CDR3 is built from 17 residues.

In its sample, this clone was seen once. Here the CDR3 reads CATWGQGSSYEQYF. The CDR3 coding sequence is TGTGCCACTTGGGGACAGGGAAGCTCCTACGAGCAGTACTTC. J is TRBJ2-7 and V is TRBV28; 9 nucleotides align to TRBD1. Germline CDR1 is MDHEN and CDR2 is SYDVKM. CDR3 length: 14 residues. J lost 0 bases, V lost 10 bases, and 7 bases had no gene match.

This clone came up a few times. The DNA of the CDR3 is TGTGCCAGCTCATCGGGACAGGGTGATGTCGAGCAGTACTTC. It yields the protein CASSSGQGDVEQYF. This chain connects TRBV18 to TRBJ2-7; 9 bases match TRBD1. In germline, CDR1 is KGHSH, CDR2 LQKENI. Trimming at V came to 5 bases and at J to 6 bases, leaving 8 bases not matched to a gene. This CDR3 is 14 amino acids long.

This chain links TRBV7-3 with TRBJ2-1; no firm D call. Germline V gene data show CDR1 as SGHTA and CDR2 as FQGTGA. V shed 2 bases and J shed 0 bases, with 8 bases lying between them. CDR3 length: 15 amino acids. CDR3 bases: TGTGCCAGCAGCTTAGGTCCAGGCTCCTACAATGAGCAGTTCTTC. Its translation is CASSLGPGSYNEQFF.

In its sample, this clone was seen a few times. The rearrangement uses TRBV4-2 and TRBJ2-3; TRBD2 agrees at 7 bases. Germline V gene sequence: CDR1 LGHNA, CDR2 YNFKEQ. The CDR3 extends over 20 amino acids. V shed 0 bases and J 0 bases; nucleotides not matched to a gene: 15. The CDR3 is CASSQEVGHIAGFSTDTQYF. Here the CDR3 DNA reads TGTGCCAGCAGCCAAGAGGTTGGGCACATAGCGGGCTTTAGCACAGATACGCAGTATTTT.

This chain uses TRBV28 with TRBJ1-5, with 8 bases identical to TRBD1. Germline V gene lookup returns CDR1 MDHEN and CDR2 SYDVKM. The CDR3 consists of 17 residues. V lost 3 bases, J lost 5 bases, and 12 bases stayed unmatched. The CDR3 spells CASSFPIGQGGDQPQHF. The CDR3 DNA is TGTGCCAGCAGTTTTCCTATTGGACAGGGAGGGGATCAGCCCCAGCATTTT. The full variable domain, in which reference TRBV28 and TRBJ1-5 provide the parts outside the CDR3, is DVKVTQSSRYLVKRTGEKVFLECVQDMDHENMFWYRQDPGLGLRLIYFSYDVKMKEKGDIPEGYSVSREKKERFSLILESASTNQTSMYLCASSFPIGQGGDQPQHFGDGTRLSIL.

This clone was counted only a few times. CDR3 in DNA: TGCGCCAGCAGCGTGGGACAGGGAAATTATAATGAAAAACTGTTTTTT. Its translation: CASSVGQGNYNEKLFF. This sequence joins TRBV5-1 and TRBJ1-4; TRBD1 agrees at 9 bases. The CDR3 is made up of 16 amino acids. Trimming removed 4 bases from V and 4 bases from J; junction bases left unmatched: 8. Germline CDR1 is SGHRS and CDR2 is YFSETQ.

V is TRBV5-6 and J is TRBJ1-1, with TRBD1 identical over 8 bases. CDR3 length: 14 residues. The germline V gene has CDR1 SGHDT and CDR2 YYEEEE. The ends lost 2 bases at V and 12 bases at J; junction bases unmatched: 12. CDR3 sequence reads: CASSFDRGPRWTFF. For the CDR3, the DNA is TGTGCCAGCAGCTTCGACAGGGGCCCACGGTGGACTTTCTTT.